This passage covers 6 T cell receptor beta chains from one sample sequenced in a study of T cell repertoires in cytomegalovirus infection. TCRdb re-called the reads with MiXCR, one entry per CDR3 protein. The table lists hundreds of thousands of distinct CDR3 sequences, more than 8% of them singletons, with 3.5% to 4.5% in the top ten. The source material was PBMCs. These receptors were obtained from a human donor in good health (CMV status not recorded). Some clones in this sample may be carry-over from other donors' samples.

This clonotype was counted many times. The chain combines TRBV7-2 with TRBJ2-1; 10 bases are a match to TRBD2. The length of the CDR3 is 18 residues. V dropped 0 bases and J dropped 4; count of bases not matched to a gene: 9. Germline V gives CDR1 SGHTA, CDR2 FQGNSA. This CDR3 reads CASSLAWLAGDGYNEQFF. CDR3 DNA: TGTGCCAGCAGCTTAGCCTGGCTAGCGGGAGACGGGTACAATGAGCAGTTCTTC.

The table lists this clonotype with many counts. The V call is TRBV19, the J call TRBJ1-1; TRBD1 matches 7 bases. The germline gives CDR1 LNHDA, CDR2 SQIVND (reference sequence). V shed 7 bases, J shed 0 bases, and the junction held 14 bases outside the gene matches. This CDR3 region has 17 residues. CDR3 in amino acids: CASTPDRAGHLNTEAFF. The DNA of the CDR3 is TGTGCCAGTACCCCCGACAGGGCAGGACATTTGAACACTGAAGCTTTCTTT.

This clonotype was counted many times. This chain links TRBV7-2 with TRBJ2-1, with D tentatively TRBD2 (5 bases). V lost 4 bases to trimming and J lost 0 bases, with 10 bases between them. CDR3 length: 15 residues. CDR1 is SGHTA and CDR2 is FQGNSA in the germline V gene. This chain's CDR3 is CASSSRGPSYNEQFF. The CDR3 DNA reads as TGTGCCAGCAGCTCCCGAGGGCCCTCCTACAATGAGCAGTTCTTC.

Many counts were recorded for this clonotype. This chain connects TRBV6-1 to TRBJ2-1, with 11 bases matching TRBD2. With 10 bases clipped from V and 5 bases from J, the junction kept 7 bases outside the gene matches. This CDR3 region has 14 residues. Per the germline V gene, CDR1 is MNHNS and CDR2 is SASEGT. CDR3 amino acids: CAILAGGPNNEQFF. DNA of the CDR3: TGTGCCATCCTAGCGGGAGGCCCCAACAATGAGCAGTTCTTC.

The chain joins TRBV2 to TRBJ1-5; the D is unclear. The CDR3 loop spans 12 amino acids. Germline lookup yields CDR1 SNHLY and CDR2 FYNNEI. Deletions cut 7 bases from V and 6 bases from J, with 10 bases between. The CDR3 region is CASTGEAQPQHF. Written as DNA, the CDR3 is TGTGCCAGCACTGGGGAGGCTCAGCCCCAGCATTTT.

The rearrangement uses TRBV28 and TRBJ2-7; 7 nucleotides agree with TRBD1. The CDR3 is 13 amino acids. The V segment lost 8 bases and the J segment 6 bases; nucleotides outside the gene matches: 10. The V gene's germline CDR1 is MDHEN and CDR2 SYDVKM. Written as DNA, the CDR3 is TGTGCCAGCCGCGGACAGGTTATCTCCGAGCAGTACTTC. As protein: CASRGQVISEQYF.